This TCR beta chain was profiled in a study of cytomegalovirus exposure and HLA in healthy donors (dated by TCRdb to 2016 to 2017). About the investigation overall: An earlier analysis of roughly 630 of the donors reported about 290 Gb of sequence data and 100 million to 140 million unique TCR beta sequences from 150 million to 200 million T cells. Approximately 310 gigabases of sequencing data and approximately 84 million unique TCR sequences were included in an early release covering 550 to 800 HLA-typed donors. Among the approximately 420 genotyped donors, around 81% belonged to the genetic ancestry cluster associated with self-reported Caucasian donors. The study aimed to test whether cataloging public T cell receptors could reveal signatures of past pathogen exposure. Using immunosequencing, the study profiled T cell repertoires from 640 or so subjects and related those repertoires to cytomegalovirus serostatus. A separate validation cohort of 100 to 150 different subjects was used in addition to the roughly 670-subject first cohort. The study combined high-throughput TCR immunosequencing, statistical association of individual TCRs with disease status, and machine learning to predict cytomegalovirus infection status. In a later analysis, previously published TCR beta repertoires from some 640 donors were re-analyzed and high-resolution HLA genotyping was added so that TCR occurrence patterns could be studied. Rather than using new phenotypic data, the later analysis identified candidate immune exposures from TCR beta sequences and from how often those sequences occurred across donors. In an earlier analysis of 500 to 650 of the donors, high-throughput TCR beta sequencing was used to judge whether each TCR beta V gene segment behaved as functional or pseudogenic. Donor age, sex, ethnicity and CMV serostatus were compiled together with the repertoire data. A later genetic analysis used genome-wide SNP genotypes for about 60% of the roughly 700 donors, treating that subset as a discovery cohort. All discovery cohort repertoires had been generated using a single sequencing platform. Class I and class II HLA loci were covered by the typing at four-digit resolution. The number of typed donors differed by locus: about 629-640 for A, B, C, DRB1 and DQB1; 500 to 550 for DQA1; over 600 for DPA1; and around 450 for DPB1. Roughly 5 DR-DQ haplotypes were handled as single units for association and clustering, since linkage in the cohort was strong. Among about 390 genotyped donors of the cohort, an average of around 240,000 unique TCR beta nucleotide sequences were sequenced per donor, roughly a sixth of them non-productive. The research as a whole found: When HLA alleles, especially DR and DQ, strongly co-occurred, TCR associations were difficult to assign to individual alleles. A later analysis found that HLA-associated TCR beta chains were more clonally expanded and had lower generation probabilities than equally common non-associated chains. A further reported finding was that TCR beta sequences accurately predicted the HLA-A and HLA-B alleles for most subjects in the first cohort. In an earlier analysis of several hundred of the donors, most TCR beta V segments were observed in productive rearrangements about 90% or about 30% of the time, broadly matching IMGT annotations. Correlated functional status among segregating V segments might reflect linkage disequilibrium, but an unknown experimental factor could not be ruled out. According to a later genetic analysis, donors in an Asian-associated ancestry cluster had fewer N-insertions in productive TCRs than the approximately 630-donor mean. Most TCR sequences were observed very rarely across donors, whereas some public TCRs were present in many individuals. A later analysis found that most CMV-associated TCR beta chains appeared HLA-restricted, with HLA associations seemingly driven largely by CMV exposure. A later genetic analysis associated a missense DCLRE1C variant with V-gene and J-gene trimming of TCR beta chains, and an independent cohort replicated the association. Over 15 rarely observed V segments, including chromosome 9 orphons, were excluded from the earlier analysis of several hundred of the donors because counts were too low. For the cohort, immune exposure information was limited to CMV serostatus. A few of the identified cytomegalovirus-associated TCR beta chains were confirmed in vitro to be specific for cytomegalovirus antigens. A cluster of highly shared sequence variants was judged likely to be a technical artifact of the sequencing pipeline. Because the 87-base-pair reads could not distinguish some IMGT-functional V segments, including TRBV6-2 and TRBV6-3, those segments were excluded. The cohort was sequenced for TCR beta chains only, and without alpha or paired-chain data the features that could be detected were limited. A total of roughly 160 TCR beta chains were listed by the study as associated with cytomegalovirus. In a later analysis, about 17,000 TCR beta sequences were associated with specific HLA alleles at a false discovery rate of 0.05. Because HLA typing was missing for some donors at each locus, association tests included only the typed subset. Presence/absence analyses assumed roughly uniform sequencing depth across donors, an assumption that may not hold. It was suggested by the authors that the approach could potentially be generalized to other disease states and immunological phenotypes. A later analysis reported that several top co-occurrence clusters appeared linked to parvovirus B19, influenza, CMV and Epstein-Barr virus. The classifier was reported to diagnose cytomegalovirus status with high specificity and sensitivity in both the original and validation cohorts. A later analysis found that TCR association rates varied across HLA loci, with DRB1 alleles showing the most associated TCRs and HLA-C alleles the fewest.

The junction shows trimming of 4 bases on V and 9 bases on J, plus 12 bases between the germline ends. CDR1 SGHTA and CDR2 FQGNSA are derived from the germline V gene. From cysteine to phenylalanine, the CDR3 is 13 amino acids long. Left in the record is the CDR3 DNA by itself, 39 bases read in frame from the first base. The method behind the library was the immunoSEQ multiplex PCR assay. A mixture of 60 forward primers for TCR Vbeta segments and 13 reverse primers for TCR Jbeta segments was used in the multiplex PCR. The CDR3 region of rearranged TCR beta genes was amplified from genomic DNA with a multiplex PCR assay. The amplified TCR beta libraries were sequenced on the Illumina HiSeq System as 87-base-pair reads. Under the source paper's analysis protocol: Across the roughly 640 repertoires, a later analysis counted around 80 million unique TCR beta chains, 9.5 million to 13 million of which were shared by at least two donors. A nearest-neighbor algorithm error-corrected the raw reads and collapsed the reads into unique sequences, merging closely related sequences to remove PCR and sequencing errors. V, D and J gene segments were assigned by aligning CDR3 sequences to IMGT reference sequences. For a sequence to be retained, a match of at least six nucleotides to both a V gene segment and a J gene segment was required. A rearrangement counted as productive if the CDR3 had no stop codons and remained in frame with V and J, and every other rearrangement counted as non-productive. Following IMGT convention, CDR3 was defined as the stretch from the second conserved V-encoded cysteine up to the conserved J-encoded phenylalanine. The earlier analysis of roughly 590 of the donors excluded sequences that lacked an unambiguous match to a single V gene segment. In an earlier analysis of several hundred of the donors, V segments were called functional above 56.7% productive rearrangements and were called segregating when the between-donor standard deviation exceeded 5%. A statistical classification framework was built to diagnose cytomegalovirus status from the catalog of TCR beta chain sequences. A later analysis assigned V and J genes by comparing TCR nucleotide sequences with IMGT/GENE-DB human TR gene sequences. A later analysis assigned CDR3 sequences and most-parsimonious VDJ recombination scenarios with the TCRdist pipeline. A later analysis defined each TCR beta chain by its CDR3 amino acid sequence plus V-gene family, and excluded reads lacking a unique V-gene family. As a way to deal with suspected cross-contamination and a sequencing artifact, a later analysis dropped more than 500 nucleotide sequences that were highly shared and had low generation probability. In a later analysis, a clonal expansion index was calculated for each public chain from normalized within-repertoire ranks of inferred template counts. In a later analysis, generation probabilities were computed with a VDJ recombination model fitted to out-of-frame rearrangements, and the resulting probabilities were checked against IGoR. In a later analysis, hypergeometric tests were used to score TCR-TCR, TCR-HLA and TCR-CMV co-occurrence, with a repertoire-size bias correction applied to TCR pairs. To estimate false discovery rates, a later analysis permuted the HLA or CMV assignments 20 times. In a later analysis, co-occurring TCRs were grouped using DBSCAN, and TCRdist sequence similarity was added for clustering within HLA-allele-positive subsets. Co-occurrence clustering excluded repertoires with fewer than 30,000 or more than 120,000 public chains, plus five with anomalous nucleotide sharing. TCRdb stores this immuneACCESS table with in-frame sequences only. Part of the clones is absent; in the studies checked, under half of the shortfall reflects unresolved V genes, and no reason is known for the rest. V, J and clone size reflect that table, while D and trimming were determined from the DNA. The sample table lists roughly 100,000 clones, more than 70% of them with a count of one. The ten largest clones represent less than 2.5% of the sample.

The sample holds a few counts of this clone. The specificity of this receptor is unknown. The record has no base qualities; no much larger clone is one base away. The cohort consisted of some 730 healthy bone marrow donors. At the time of sampling, all cohort members were nominally healthy, though unrecorded immune exposures were likely present. The donor was CMV seronegative and belonged to the group of several hundred seronegative cohort members. A peripheral blood sample was provided by each donor, and peripheral blood mononuclear cells were used for TCR beta sequencing. The Qiagen DNeasy Blood Extraction Kit was used to extract genomic DNA from the blood cell samples.

The specimen was PBMCs. This TCR came from a man aged 25-45 years in good health and CMV-seronegative. Recombination joined TRBV7-2 with TRBJ1-4; matching of 5 bases hints at TRBD1 as the D gene. The CDR3 has the sequence CASSSQWGQKLFF. Read as DNA, the sequence is TGTGCCAGCAGCTCCCAGTGGGGCCAAAAACTGTTTTTT.